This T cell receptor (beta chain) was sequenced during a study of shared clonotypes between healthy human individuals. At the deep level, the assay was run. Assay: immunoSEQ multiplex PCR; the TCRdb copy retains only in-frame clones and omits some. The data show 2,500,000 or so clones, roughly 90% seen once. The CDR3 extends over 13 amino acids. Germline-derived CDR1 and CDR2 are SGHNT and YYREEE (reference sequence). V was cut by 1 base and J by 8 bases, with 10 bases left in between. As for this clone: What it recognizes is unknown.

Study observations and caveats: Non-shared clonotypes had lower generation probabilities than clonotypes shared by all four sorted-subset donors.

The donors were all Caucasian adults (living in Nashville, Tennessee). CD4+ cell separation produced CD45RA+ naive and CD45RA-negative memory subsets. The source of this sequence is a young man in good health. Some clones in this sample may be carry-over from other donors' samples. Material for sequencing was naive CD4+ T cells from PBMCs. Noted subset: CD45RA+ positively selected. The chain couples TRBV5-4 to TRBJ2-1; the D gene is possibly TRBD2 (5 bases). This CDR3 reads CASSLRTGDEQFF. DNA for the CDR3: TGTGCCAGCAGCTTGCGGACTGGGGATGAGCAGTTCTTC.